This TCR beta chain is drawn from a study of shared clonotypes between healthy human individuals. The table came from immunoSEQ multiplex PCR; TCRdb's copy has only in-frame clones and leaves some out. The table lists some 500,000 clones, 65% to 80% of them singletons. There are 17 residues in the CDR3. This clone was detected ten times or more. This sequence joins TRBV21-1 and TRBJ2-1. TRBV21-1 is noted as a pseudogene. Sequencing input: PBMCs. The sequence was collected from a woman between 40 and 50 years old in good health. Some clones in this sample may be carry-over from other donors' samples. The CDR3 is CASSKVRASPTQNEQFF. The CDR3 region has the DNA TGTGCCAGCAGCAAAGTTCGAGCTTCCCCGACCCAAAATGAGCAGTTCTTC.